This entry features one T cell receptor (beta chain) sequence. The sample is drawn from a study of blood T cell repertoires in COVID-19. Per the authors' pipeline: Estimates of nucleated cell counts were drawn from the amplification of reference gene primers. Only in-frame clones appear in the TCRdb table, and some are missing; sequencing was by immunoSEQ multiplex PCR. That table is the source of V, J and clone size, and D and trimming were worked out from the DNA. The profile shows 200,000 to 250,000 clones, roughly four fifths of them singletons. The V segment lost 2 bases and the J segment 0 bases; nucleotides outside the gene matches: 4. From germline, CDR1 is SNHLY and CDR2 FYNNEI. The CDR3 totals 16 residues.

Sequencing was done on a sample of peripheral blood. The clonotype was recovered from a young man who had recovered from COVID-19. The V call is TRBV2, the J call TRBJ2-3, with 8 bases aligning to TRBD2. The CDR3 region has the DNA TGTGCCAGCAGTGAACTACTAGCGGCTAGCACAGATACGCAGTATTTT. It yields the protein CASSELLAASTDTQYF. Together with reference TRBV2 and TRBJ2-3, the CDR3 gives the full variable domain: EPEVTQTPSHQVTQMGQEVILRCVPISNHLYFYWYRQILGQKVEFLVSFYNNEISEKSEIFDDQFSVERPDGSNFTLKIRSTKLEDSAMYFCASSELLAASTDTQYFGPGTRLTVL.